This TCR beta chain derives from a study of blood T cell repertoires in COVID-19. As for the study in general: PBMCs, B-cell-depleted T cells, or T cells provided the cDNA or gDNA that made up the material.

How the authors handled the data: Quantification of nucleated cells was approximated via reference gene primer amplification. Measured with immunoSEQ multiplex PCR; TCRdb has only the in-frame clones, and not every one. Clone size and the V and J calls come from that table; the DNA yielded D and trimming. This sample has about 220,000 clones, with about nine tenths found just once. Those enrolled, adults aged roughly 18 to 90 years, came from under 25 US areas. Which cohort a participant joined came from the clinical history participants gave. CDR3 length: 12 residues. The V end was cut by 4 bases, the J end by 7 bases, with 11 bases between. CDR1 and CDR2 (germline): MNHEY, SVGAGI.

The sequence was collected from a woman aged 40-49 years with acute COVID-19. The chain employs TRBV6-5 and TRBJ2-7; D gene unclear. The sample was PBMCs or T cells enriched from blood (not recorded which). CDR3 sequence: CASSSTTGEQYF. The CDR3 DNA is TGTGCCAGCAGTTCCACGACTGGGGAGCAGTACTTC.